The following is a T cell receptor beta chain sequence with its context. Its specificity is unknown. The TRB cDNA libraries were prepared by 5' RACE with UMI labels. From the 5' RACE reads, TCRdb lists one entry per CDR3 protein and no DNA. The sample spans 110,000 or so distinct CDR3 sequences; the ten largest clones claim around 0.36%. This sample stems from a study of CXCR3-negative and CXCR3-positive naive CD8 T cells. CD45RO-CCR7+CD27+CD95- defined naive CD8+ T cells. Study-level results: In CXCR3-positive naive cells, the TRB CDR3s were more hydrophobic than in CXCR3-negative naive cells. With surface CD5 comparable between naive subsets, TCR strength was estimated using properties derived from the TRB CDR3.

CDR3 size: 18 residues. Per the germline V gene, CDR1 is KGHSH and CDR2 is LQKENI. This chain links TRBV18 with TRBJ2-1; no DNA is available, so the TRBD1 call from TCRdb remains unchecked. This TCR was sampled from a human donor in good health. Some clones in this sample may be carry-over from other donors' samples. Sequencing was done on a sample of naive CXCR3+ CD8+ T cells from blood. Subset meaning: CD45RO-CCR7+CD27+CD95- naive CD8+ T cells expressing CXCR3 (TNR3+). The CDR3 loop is CASSPPSAGWRRSNEQFF. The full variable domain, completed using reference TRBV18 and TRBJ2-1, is NAGVMQNPRHLVRRRGQEARLRCSPMKGHSHVYWYRQLPEEGLKFMVYLQKENIIDESGMPKERFSAEFPKEGPSILRIQQVVRGDSAAYFCASSPPSAGWRRSNEQFFGPGTRLTVL.